This is a list of T cell receptor beta chains from one sample in a study of cytomegalovirus exposure and HLA in healthy donors. Generated by immunoSEQ multiplex PCR, the TCRdb table keeps only in-frame clones and is missing some. Of 350,000 or so clones listed, 80% to 90% are singletons. The sample consisted of PBMCs. The receptors here all came from a woman between 18 and 29 years old in good health and CMV-seronegative. Both conserved end residues are part of each CDR3. A D gene is named only where the DNA matches it firmly. Rows give clone size only sometimes, using once, few, many, or a class for an expanded clone.

TRBV6-5,NA,NA,TRBJ2-7,CASSYFGTGSYEQYF,TGTGCCAGCAGTTACTTCGGCACCGGGTCCTACGAGCAGTACTTC
TRBV14,NA,TRBD1,TRBJ2-5,CASSQDRRGLRETQYF,TGTGCCAGCAGCCAAGATCGAAGGGGGCTGAGGGAGACCCAGTACTTC
TRBV19,few,TRBD2,TRBJ2-7,CASSVGLASYEQYF,TGTGCCAGTAGTGTGGGACTAGCCAGCTACGAGCAGTACTTC
TRBV6-5,NA,NA,TRBJ2-7,CASSYSRAGATYEQYF,TGTGCCAGCAGTTACTCGAGGGCGGGGGCAACCTACGAGCAGTACTTC
TRBV7-9,NA,NA,TRBJ2-7,CASRDRSSYEQYF,TGTGCCAGCAGGGACAGAAGCTCCTACGAGCAGTACTTC
TRBV4-1,NA,NA,TRBJ2-7,CASSLPTASWEEQYF,TGCGCCAGCAGCCTACCGACGGCTAGTTGGGAGGAGCAGTACTTC
TRBV13,NA,TRBD2,TRBJ2-7,CASREASGGTGGQYF,TGTGCCAGCAGAGAAGCTAGCGGGGGTACCGGCGGGCAGTACTTC
TRBV27,NA,NA,TRBJ2-7,CASSLSVGSLYEQYF,TGTGCCAGCAGTTTATCGGTTGGCAGTCTCTACGAGCAGTACTTC
TRBV27,NA,NA,TRBJ2-2,CASSPRATDTGELFF,TGTGCCAGCAGTCCGCGCGCCACAGACACCGGGGAGCTGTTTTTT
TRBV18,NA,TRBD2,TRBJ2-5,CASSLGTSGTGETQYF,TGTGCCAGCTCACTCGGGACTAGCGGGACTGGAGAGACCCAGTACTTC
TRBV5-4,NA,TRBD1,TRBJ2-5,CASSQGQGFLQETQYF,TGTGCCAGCAGCCAGGGACAGGGATTCCTCCAAGAGACCCAGTACTTC
TRBV28,NA,NA,TRBJ2-3,CASSLIRGTDTQYF,TGTGCCAGCAGCCTAATTAGGGGGACAGATACGCAGTATTTT
TRBV4-2,few,TRBD1,TRBJ1-1,CASSQTGQGNEAFF,TGTGCCAGCAGCCAGACGGGACAGGGGAATGAAGCTTTCTTT
TRBV2,NA,NA,TRBJ2-5,CASSEGVQETQYF,TGTGCCAGCAGTGAAGGAGTCCAAGAGACCCAGTACTTC
TRBV28,NA,NA,TRBJ1-5,CASSSPQGWNQPQHF,TGTGCCAGCAGTTCGCCCCAGGGATGGAATCAGCCCCAGCATTTT
TRBV5-1,NA,TRBD1,TRBJ2-7,CASSLRAGGTYEQYF,TGCGCCAGCAGCTTGCGGGCAGGGGGCACCTACGAGCAGTACTTC
TRBV27,NA,NA,TRBJ2-1,CASSFGGGSYNEQFF,TGTGCCAGCAGTTTTGGGGGCGGGAGCTACAATGAGCAGTTCTTC
TRBV11-2,NA,NA,TRBJ1-1,CASAQQGNTEAFF,TGTGCCAGCGCCCAACAGGGGAACACTGAAGCTTTCTTT
TRBV7-2,NA,TRBD1,TRBJ1-2,CASSLLTGSTMYYTF,TGTGCCAGCAGCTTACTGACAGGGTCAACTATGTACTACACCTTC
TRBV5-1,NA,TRBD1,TRBJ2-2,CASSWDRVNTGELFF,TGCGCCAGCAGCTGGGACAGGGTGAATACCGGGGAGCTGTTTTTT
TRBV2,once,NA,TRBJ1-2,CASSESGAHYGYTF,TGTGCCAGCAGTGAATCAGGGGCCCACTATGGCTACACCTTC
TRBV5-1,NA,NA,TRBJ1-1,CASSPGVNTEAFF,TGCGCCAGCAGCCCAGGGGTGAACACTGAAGCTTTCTTT
TRBV10-3,NA,TRBD1,TRBJ2-2,CAISRTGVGELFF,TGTGCCATCAGCAGGACAGGGGTCGGGGAGCTGTTTTTT
TRBV27,few,NA,TRBJ1-5,CASSSAGAGQPQHF,TGTGCCAGCAGTTCTGCGGGGGCCGGTCAGCCCCAGCATTTT
TRBV5-4,once,TRBD2,TRBJ2-1,CASSLWTSGGNEQFF,TGTGCCAGCAGCTTGTGGACTAGCGGGGGCAATGAGCAGTTCTTC
TRBV5-6,once,NA,TRBJ1-3,CASSLRETGNTIYF,TGTGCCAGCAGCTTGCGGGAGACAGGAAACACCATATATTTT
TRBV29-1,once,TRBD1,TRBJ2-7,CSVIRPGDRGYEQYF,TGCAGCGTTATCCGCCCGGGGGACAGGGGGTACGAGCAGTACTTC
TRBV21-1,NA,NA,TRBJ2-7,CASSKGDRGNQYEQYF,TGTGCCAGCAGCAAAGGGGACAGGGGAAATCAGTACGAGCAGTACTTC
TRBV18,NA,NA,TRBJ2-2,CASSPGVDTGELFF,TGTGCCAGCTCACCCGGAGTGGACACCGGGGAGCTGTTTTTT
TRBV30,NA,TRBD1,TRBJ1-2,CAWSRDRDSDYGYTF,TGTGCCTGGAGTCGTGACAGGGATTCTGACTATGGCTACACCTTC
TRBV2,NA,NA,TRBJ1-5,CASSFEAGEGQPQHF,TGTGCCAGCTCTTTTGAGGCAGGGGAAGGTCAGCCCCAGCATTTT
TRBV6-5,NA,TRBD2,TRBJ2-1,CASSSPAGGYHNEQFF,TGTGCCAGCAGTTCCCCCGCGGGAGGGTACCACAATGAGCAGTTCTTC
TRBV7-2,NA,NA,TRBJ2-5,CASSLGGVRETQYF,TGTGCCAGCAGCTTGGGGGGTGTCCGGGAGACCCAGTACTTC
TRBV7-2,NA,TRBD1,TRBJ1-5,CASSPRQGAGQPQHF,TGTGCCAGCAGCCCTAGACAGGGGGCAGGTCAGCCCCAGCATTTT
TRBV4-1,NA,TRBD1,TRBJ2-1,CASSHGTGGLALKDEQFF,TGCGCCAGCAGCCATGGGACAGGGGGTCTAGCGCTCAAGGATGAGCAGTTCTTC
TRBV6-5,NA,TRBD2,TRBJ2-1,CASSSLSGGSGNEQFF,TGTGCCAGCAGTTCCCTAAGCGGCGGGAGTGGGAATGAGCAGTTCTTC
TRBV27,NA,TRBD2,TRBJ2-7,CASSLSPSGYEQYF,TGTGCCAGCAGTTTATCGCCTAGCGGCTACGAGCAGTACTTC
TRBV27,few,NA,TRBJ2-7,CASRPGDRRYEQYF,TGTGCCAGCAGACCGGGGGACAGACGTTACGAGCAGTACTTC
TRBV4-2,NA,TRBD2,TRBJ2-7,CASSQEGLAGYEQYF,TGTGCCAGCAGCCAAGAGGGACTAGCGGGGTACGAGCAGTACTTC
TRBV7-9,NA,TRBD2,TRBJ2-1,CASSQTSGLYNEQFF,TGTGCCAGCAGCCAGACTAGCGGGTTATACAATGAGCAGTTCTTC
TRBV29-1,NA,NA,TRBJ1-1,CSGDLYTEAFF,TGCAGCGGTGACCTATACACTGAAGCTTTCTTT
TRBV29-1,once,NA,TRBJ1-2,CSVDRGFYGYTF,TGCAGCGTTGATCGGGGTTTCTATGGCTACACCTTC
TRBV11-2,NA,NA,TRBJ2-3,CASSLLPGSTDTQYF,TGTGCCAGCAGCTTATTACCAGGCAGCACAGATACGCAGTATTTT
TRBV12-5,NA,NA,TRBJ1-5,CASGLVEGGSNSNQPQHF,TGTGCTAGTGGTTTGGTAGAGGGAGGTTCCAATAGCAATCAGCCCCAGCATTTT
TRBV6-6,NA,NA,TRBJ2-7,CASSTPEHYEQYF,TGTGCCAGCAGTACTCCGGAGCACTACGAGCAGTACTTC
TRBV19,NA,NA,TRBJ2-1,CASSIIHRESNEQFF,TGTGCCAGTAGTATAATTCACAGGGAAAGCAATGAGCAGTTCTTC
TRBV27,NA,TRBD2,TRBJ2-5,CASSSRLAGGETQYF,TGTGCCAGCAGTTCCCGACTAGCGGGGGGCGAGACCCAGTACTTC
TRBV2,once,TRBD2,TRBJ2-7,CASSRDYYYEQYF,TGTGCCAGCAGCCGGGACTACTACTACGAGCAGTACTTC
TRBV5-1,NA,NA,TRBJ2-6,CASSLRAWGVAGANVLTF,TGCGCCAGCAGCTTGCGGGCGTGGGGCGTGGCTGGGGCCAACGTCCTGACTTTC
TRBV2,once,TRBD1,TRBJ2-3,CASNDQGQAWDTQYF,TGTGCCAGCAACGACCAGGGACAGGCTTGGGATACGCAGTATTTT
TRBV27,NA,NA,TRBJ1-1,CASSSSSTANTEAFF,TGTGCCAGCAGTTCCTCTTCGACAGCGAACACTGAAGCTTTCTTT
TRBV5-1,NA,TRBD1,TRBJ2-4,CASSLFSGTGEKNIQYF,TGCGCCAGCAGCTTGTTTAGCGGGACAGGGGAAAAAAACATTCAGTACTTC
TRBV27,NA,NA,TRBJ1-1,CASRLNTEAFF,TGTGCCAGCAGGCTAAACACTGAAGCTTTCTTT
TRBV18,once,TRBD2,TRBJ2-1,CASFGLAGGSSYNEQFF,TGTGCCAGCTTCGGACTAGCGGGAGGGAGCTCCTACAATGAGCAGTTCTTC
TRBV6-5,NA,NA,TRBJ2-7,CASSSQGGEQYF,TGTGCCAGCAGTTCTCAGGGGGGCGAGCAGTACTTC
TRBV2,NA,TRBD2,TRBJ2-5,CASSVLGGGPEETQYF,TGTGCCAGCAGTGTACTCGGGGGAGGGCCTGAGGAGACCCAGTACTTC
TRBV18,NA,NA,TRBJ2-7,CASSPTDSPISYEQYF,TGTGCCAGCTCACCGACAGACAGCCCCATCTCCTACGAGCAGTACTTC
TRBV5-5,NA,TRBD1,TRBJ1-2,CASSLDPGQGENYGYTF,TGTGCCAGCAGCTTGGACCCCGGACAGGGAGAGAACTATGGCTACACCTTC
TRBV18,NA,TRBD1,TRBJ1-2,CASSPSGGQYYGYTF,TGTGCCAGCTCACCGTCCGGGGGACAGTACTATGGCTACACCTTC